The 20 T cell receptor beta chains presented below share a single source sample, sequenced in a study of blood T cell repertoires in COVID-19. The assay was immunoSEQ multiplex PCR, and TCRdb's table has in-frame clones only and misses some. The profile shows roughly 73,000 clones, around 86% of them singletons. The sample comprised peripheral blood. The receptors were sampled from a woman aged 80 or older with active or convalescent COVID-19.

This clone was seen only once. The chain employs TRBV4-2 and TRBJ2-1; TRBD2 might be the D (6 bases). CDR1 is LGHNA, CDR2 YNFKEQ, per germline. Trimming cost V 1 base and J 8 bases, with 21 bases left between them. The CDR3 totals 17 residues. The CDR3 here is CASSQVGAGPPEDEQFF. In DNA, the CDR3 is TGTGCCAGCAGCCAAGTTGGCGCGGGACCTCCCGAGGATGAGCAGTTCTTC.

This clone was counted a few times. This chain uses TRBV18 with TRBJ2-1, with TRBD2 as a possible D gene (5 bases). CDR1 and CDR2 from the germline V gene are KGHSH and LQKENI. V dropped 5 bases and J dropped 4 bases, with 15 bases sitting between them. This CDR3 region has 15 residues. The CDR3 nucleotides are TGTGCCAGCTCAGCCGACTACAGCCAATACAATGAGCAGTTCTTC. Amino acid sequence: CASSADYSQYNEQFF.

This clone was recorded a few times. The chain recombines TRBV6-2 or TRBV6-3 with TRBJ1-1; 7 nucleotides match TRBD1. Trimming removed 5 bases from V and 1 base from J; junction bases left unmatched: 4. This CDR3 spans 14 amino acids. Looked up from germline, CDR1 is MNHEY and CDR2 is SVGEGT. The CDR3 region is CASSLRQGNTEAFF. CDR3 DNA: TGTGCCAGCAGTCTCAGACAGGGGAACACTGAAGCTTTCTTT.

This chain uses TRBV5-1 with TRBJ1-1; D is ambiguous. Trimming pared 3 bases from V and 1 base from J, leaving 7 bases between. CDR1 is SGHRS, CDR2 YFSETQ, per germline. The CDR3 is 13 residues long. CDR3 region: CASSSYGNTEAFF. For the CDR3, the DNA is TGCGCCAGCAGCTCGTACGGGAACACTGAAGCTTTCTTT. Full variable domain (remainder filled in from reference TRBV5-1 and TRBJ1-1): KAGVTQTPRYLIKTRGQQVTLSCSPISGHRSVSWYQQTPGQGLQFLFEYFSETQRNKGNFPGRFSGRQFSNSRSEMNVSTLELGDSALYLCASSSYGNTEAFFGQGTRLTVV.

Here the CDR3 reads CASCPQRSEKLFF. CDR3 coding DNA: TGTGCCAGCTGTCCCCAACGGAGTGAAAAACTGTTTTTT. The rearrangement uses TRBV2 and TRBJ1-4, with D hard to call. Germline values: CDR1 SNHLY, CDR2 FYNNEI. Trimming cost V 8 bases and J 7 bases, with 14 bases left between them. This CDR3 contains 13 residues. The full variable domain, completed using reference TRBV2 and TRBJ1-4, is EPEVTQTPSHQVTQMGQEVILRCVPISNHLYFYWYRQILGQKVEFLVSFYNNEISEKSEIFDDQFSVERPDGSNFTLKIRSTKLEDSAMYFCASCPQRSEKLFFGSGTQLSVL.

This sequence joins TRBV12-3 or TRBV12-4 and TRBJ2-5; D perhaps matches TRBD1 (5 bases). The V gene lost 6 bases and the J gene lost 5 bases, with 13 bases spanning the gap. The CDR3 consists of 13 residues. CDR3 amino acids: CASRHDSLETQYF. Here the CDR3 DNA reads TGTGCCAGCAGGCACGACAGTTTGGAGACCCAGTACTTC.

This chain connects TRBV19 to TRBJ1-2; 9 bases map to TRBD1. Trimming took 5 bases from V and 4 from J; bases not matched to a gene: 2. The CDR3 totals 13 residues. From germline, CDR1 is LNHDA and CDR2 SQIVND (reference sequence). The CDR3 sequence is CASSSTGGYGYTF. CDR3 bases: TGTGCCAGTAGTTCGACAGGGGGCTATGGCTACACCTTC.

The gene calls are TRBV5-1 and TRBJ2-1, with D uncertain. CDR3 length: 16 residues. V was clipped by 0 bases and J by 6 bases, with 16 bases between them. Per germline, CDR1 SGHRS and CDR2 YFSETQ. CDR3 DNA sequence: TGCGCCAGCAGCTTGGATGTGACCCAGGTAGTCAATGAGCAGTTCTTC. This translates into CASSLDVTQVVNEQFF.

The chain recombines TRBV2 with TRBJ2-5, with 9 bases fitting TRBD1. The ends lost 7 bases at V and 4 bases at J; junction bases unmatched: 7. This CDR3 spans 14 amino acids. Germline CDR1 is SNHLY and CDR2 is FYNNEI. The CDR3 reads CASNGQGLGETQYF. CDR3 bases: TGTGCCAGCAACGGACAGGGGCTAGGAGAGACCCAGTACTTC.

V and J are TRBV27 and TRBJ2-1; 9 nucleotides align to TRBD2. Trimming took 2 bases from V and 5 from J; bases not matched to a gene: 4. Germline V gives CDR1 MNHEY, CDR2 SMNVEV (reference sequence). This CDR3 has 15 amino acids. CDR3 region: CASSLVAGVNNEQFF. In DNA form, the CDR3 reads TGTGCCAGCAGTTTAGTAGCGGGGGTGAACAATGAGCAGTTCTTC.

The chain employs TRBV2 and TRBJ1-5, with no clear D. Germline V gives CDR1 SNHLY, CDR2 FYNNEI. The CDR3 sequence is 12 residues long. Trimming pared 8 bases from V and 3 bases from J, leaving 8 bases between. As DNA, the CDR3 is TGTGCCAGCTCCTCAGACAATCAGCCCCAGCATTTT. Protein: CASSSDNQPQHF.

The V gene is TRBV6-5, the J gene TRBJ2-3; D is perhaps TRBD2 (6 bases). V gave up 10 bases and J gave up 2 bases, with 19 bases separating them. Per the germline V gene, CDR1 is MNHEY and CDR2 is SVGAGI. This CDR3 has 15 residues. CDR3 residues: CATDTARGATDTQYF. The CDR3 coding sequence is TGTGCCACCGACACGGCGCGGGGAGCCACAGATACGCAGTATTTT.

The sample holds a few counts of this clone. The rearrangement uses TRBV2 and TRBJ2-7; tentative D call: TRBD1 (5 bases). CDR3 size: 13 residues. The V end was cut by 2 bases, the J end by 3 bases, with 8 bases between. CDR1 and CDR2 (germline): SNHLY, FYNNEI. The CDR3 loop is CASSEYRSYEQYF. For the CDR3, the DNA is TGTGCCAGCAGTGAATACAGGAGCTACGAGCAGTACTTC.

This chain links TRBV27 with TRBJ2-1, with 10 bases lining up with TRBD2. Germline V gene data show CDR1 as MNHEY and CDR2 as SMNVEV (reference sequence). The trim removed 4 bases at V and 5 bases at J, leaving 8 bases unmatched. The CDR3 totals 16 residues. The CDR3 region has the DNA TGTGCCAGCAGTTGGTCCCCTAGCGGGGGTCACAATGAGCAGTTCTTC. This translates into CASSWSPSGGHNEQFF.

This rearrangement joins TRBV7-2 to TRBJ2-5; D may be TRBD1 (6 bases). The V end was cut by 4 bases, the J end by 4 bases, with 13 bases between. Germline CDR1 reads SGHTA; CDR2 reads FQGNSA. This CDR3 spans 14 amino acids. As DNA, the CDR3 is TGTGCCAGCAGCTCGACAGGAGTAATAGAGACCCAGTACTTC. It translates to CASSSTGVIETQYF. Based on the CDR3 plus reference TRBV7-2 and TRBJ2-5, the full variable domain is GAGVSQSPSNKVTEKGKDVELRCDPISGHTALYWYRQSLGQGLEFLIYFQGNSAPDKSGLPSDRFSAERTGGSVSTLTIQRTQQEDSAVYLCASSSTGVIETQYFGPGTRLLVL.

This clone turned up a few times. The J gene is TRBJ1-1, the V gene TRBV7-2; D perhaps matches TRBD1 (6 bases). There are 14 residues in the CDR3. Deletions cut 5 bases from V and 8 bases from J, with 18 bases between. CDR1 and CDR2 (germline): SGHTA, FQGNSA. The CDR3 region has the DNA TGTGCCAGCAGCCCAGACAGGTCATTTGCGGAAGCTTTCTTT. The encoded protein is CASSPDRSFAEAFF. Based on the CDR3 plus reference TRBV7-2 and TRBJ1-1, the full variable domain is GAGVSQSPSNKVTEKGKDVELRCDPISGHTALYWYRQSLGQGLEFLIYFQGNSAPDKSGLPSDRFSAERTGGSVSTLTIQRTQQEDSAVYLCASSPDRSFAEAFFGQGTRLTVV.

The genes are TRBV2 and TRBJ2-1; weak D call: TRBD1 (5 bases). V was clipped by 6 bases and J by 7 bases, with 10 bases between them. The germline V gene encodes CDR1 SNHLY and CDR2 FYNNEI. CDR3 length: 12 residues. CDR3 coding DNA: TGTGCCAGCAGCCGCAGGGAAAATGAGCAGTTCTTC. Residues: CASSRRENEQFF. The full variable domain, its missing parts supplied by reference TRBV2 and TRBJ2-1, is EPEVTQTPSHQVTQMGQEVILRCVPISNHLYFYWYRQILGQKVEFLVSFYNNEISEKSEIFDDQFSVERPDGSNFTLKIRSTKLEDSAMYFCASSRRENEQFFGPGTRLTVL.

The gene calls are TRBV30 and TRBJ1-1; tentatively, D is TRBD1 (5 bases). Deletions cut 4 bases from V and 0 bases from J, with 12 bases between. CDR1 is GTSNPN and CDR2 is SVGIG in the germline V gene (reference sequence). The CDR3 runs to 14 residues. CDR3 in DNA: TGTGCCTGGACCGGGGGGAGGATGAACACTGAAGCTTTCTTT. Its translation is CAWTGGRMNTEAFF.

The V and J genes are TRBV5-6 and TRBJ1-4; D uncertain. V was pared by 6 bases and J by 10 bases, with 16 bases between. Germline assignment: CDR1 SGHDT and CDR2 YYEEEE. The CDR3 loop spans 13 amino acids. The CDR3 loop reads CASTIVGTGKLFF. In nucleotides, the CDR3 is TGTGCCAGCACCATTGTTGGTACCGGAAAACTGTTTTTT.

The J gene is TRBJ2-5, the V gene TRBV7-2; TRBD1 matches 10 bases. V dropped 3 bases and J dropped 7; count of bases not matched to a gene: 5. The CDR3 totals 14 residues. Germline CDR1 is SGHTA and CDR2 is FQGNSA. This CDR3 is CASSFDRGQGTQYF. The CDR3 region has the DNA TGTGCCAGCAGCTTCGACAGGGGGCAGGGGACCCAGTACTTC.